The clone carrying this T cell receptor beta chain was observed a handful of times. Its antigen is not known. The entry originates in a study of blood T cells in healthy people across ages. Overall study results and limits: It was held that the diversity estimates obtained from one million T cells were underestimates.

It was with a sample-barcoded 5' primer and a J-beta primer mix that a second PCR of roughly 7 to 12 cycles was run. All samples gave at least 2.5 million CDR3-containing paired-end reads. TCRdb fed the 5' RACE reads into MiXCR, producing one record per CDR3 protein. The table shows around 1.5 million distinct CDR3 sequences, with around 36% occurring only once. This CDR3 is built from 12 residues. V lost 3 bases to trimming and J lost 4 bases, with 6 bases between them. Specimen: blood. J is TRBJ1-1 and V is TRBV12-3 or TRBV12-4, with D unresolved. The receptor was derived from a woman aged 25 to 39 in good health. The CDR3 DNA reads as TGTGCCAGCAGTTTTTTCGGCACTGAAGCTTTCTTT. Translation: CASSFFGTEAFF.